The clone carrying this T cell receptor beta chain was found many times. Its cognate antigen is unknown. For the unsorted libraries, 2 million PBMCs stored at -80 C served as input. The cDNA was synthesized by means of template-switch 5'RACE, which was carried out with 10-nucleotide random UMIs. A single record per CDR3 protein comes from TCRdb applying MiXCR to the 5' RACE reads. The sample lists 60,000 to 85,000 distinct CDR3 sequences; approximately 5% were seen once. This record belongs to a study of neurological immune-mediated disorders. Findings and caveats of the study: The absence of any CDR3 amino acid sequence shared by expanded clones across subjects suggests that repertoires were private in all groups. The repertoires of 18 of 34 multiple sclerosis patients were placed by phylogenetic grouping in a single related-CDR3 cluster, which may be a signature.

There are 15 residues in the CDR3. V lost 0 bases, J lost 5 bases, and 13 bases lay in between. In germline, CDR1 is ENHRY, CDR2 SYGVKD. The specimen was PBMCs. The receptor comes from a woman younger than 45 with multiple sclerosis. The gene calls are TRBV10-3 and TRBJ1-2; perhaps TRBD1 as D (5 bases). CDR3 residues: CAISESAGSPYGYTF. The CDR3 nucleotides are TGTGCCATCAGTGAGTCAGCAGGGTCGCCATATGGCTACACCTTC.